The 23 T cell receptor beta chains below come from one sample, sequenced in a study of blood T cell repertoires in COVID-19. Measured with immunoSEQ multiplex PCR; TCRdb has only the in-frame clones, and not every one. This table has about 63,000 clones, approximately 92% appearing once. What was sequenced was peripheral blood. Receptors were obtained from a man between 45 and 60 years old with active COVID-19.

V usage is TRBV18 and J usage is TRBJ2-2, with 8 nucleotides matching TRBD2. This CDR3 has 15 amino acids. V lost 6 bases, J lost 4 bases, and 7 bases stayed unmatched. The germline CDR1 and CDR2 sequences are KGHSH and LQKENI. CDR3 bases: TGTGCCAGCTCCCCGGGACTAGTTGGCACCGGGGAGCTGTTTTTT. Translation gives CASSPGLVGTGELFF.

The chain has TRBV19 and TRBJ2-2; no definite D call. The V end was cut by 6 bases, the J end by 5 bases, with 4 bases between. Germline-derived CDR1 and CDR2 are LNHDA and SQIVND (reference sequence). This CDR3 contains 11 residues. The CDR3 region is CASSTTGELFF. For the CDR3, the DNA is TGTGCCAGTAGCACTACCGGGGAGCTGTTTTTT.

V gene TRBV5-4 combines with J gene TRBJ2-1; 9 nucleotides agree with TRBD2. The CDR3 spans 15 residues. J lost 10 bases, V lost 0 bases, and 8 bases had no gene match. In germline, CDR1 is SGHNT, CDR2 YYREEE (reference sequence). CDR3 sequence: CASSLALAGAEEQFF. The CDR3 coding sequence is TGTGCCAGCAGCTTGGCGTTAGCGGGAGCGGAGGAGCAGTTCTTC.

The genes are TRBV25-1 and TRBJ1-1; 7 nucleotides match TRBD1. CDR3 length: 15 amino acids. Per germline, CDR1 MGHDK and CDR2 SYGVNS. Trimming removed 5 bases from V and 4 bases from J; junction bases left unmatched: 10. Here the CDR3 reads CASSQTGLRGTEAFF. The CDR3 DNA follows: TGTGCCAGCAGTCAGACAGGGTTGCGGGGCACTGAAGCTTTCTTT.

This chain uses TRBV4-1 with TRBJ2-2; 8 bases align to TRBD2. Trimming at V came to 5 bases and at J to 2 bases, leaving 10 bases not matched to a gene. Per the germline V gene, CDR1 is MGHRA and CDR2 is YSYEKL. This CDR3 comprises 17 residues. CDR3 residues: CASSSTGTSRNTGELFF. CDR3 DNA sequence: TGCGCCAGCAGCTCAACCGGGACTAGTAGAAACACCGGGGAGCTGTTTTTT.

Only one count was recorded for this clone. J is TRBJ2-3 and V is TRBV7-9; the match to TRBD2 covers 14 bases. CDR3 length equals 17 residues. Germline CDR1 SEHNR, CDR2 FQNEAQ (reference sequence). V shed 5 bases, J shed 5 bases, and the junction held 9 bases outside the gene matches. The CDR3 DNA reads TGTGCCAGCAGCCAGACTAGCGGGGGGGCCTTTGTAGATACGCAGTATTTT. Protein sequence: CASSQTSGGAFVDTQYF.

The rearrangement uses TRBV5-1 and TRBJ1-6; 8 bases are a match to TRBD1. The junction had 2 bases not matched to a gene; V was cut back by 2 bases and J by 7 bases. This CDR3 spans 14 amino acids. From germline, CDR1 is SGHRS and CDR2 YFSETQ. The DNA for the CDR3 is TGCGCCAGCAGCTTAGGGGACAGGAATTCACCCCTCCACTTT. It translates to CASSLGDRNSPLHF.

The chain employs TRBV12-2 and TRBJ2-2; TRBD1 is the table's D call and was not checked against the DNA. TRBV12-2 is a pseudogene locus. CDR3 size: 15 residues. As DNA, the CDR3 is TGTGCAAGTCGCTTAGCATTTCCAGGCACCGGGGAGCTGTTTTTT. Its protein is CASRLAFPGTGELFF.

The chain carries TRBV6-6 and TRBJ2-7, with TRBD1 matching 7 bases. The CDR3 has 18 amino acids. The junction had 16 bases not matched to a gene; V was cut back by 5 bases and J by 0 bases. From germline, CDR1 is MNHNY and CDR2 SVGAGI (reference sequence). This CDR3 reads CASSLRQGGRLRSYEQYF. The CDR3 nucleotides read TGTGCCAGCAGTCTCCGGCAAGGGGGCAGGCTTCGCTCCTACGAGCAGTACTTC.

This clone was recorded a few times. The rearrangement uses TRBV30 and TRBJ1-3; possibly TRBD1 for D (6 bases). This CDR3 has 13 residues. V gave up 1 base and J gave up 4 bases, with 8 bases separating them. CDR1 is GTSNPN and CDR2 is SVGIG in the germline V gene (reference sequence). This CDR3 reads CAWSAGTGNTIYF. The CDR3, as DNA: TGTGCCTGGAGTGCTGGGACAGGAAACACCATATATTTT.

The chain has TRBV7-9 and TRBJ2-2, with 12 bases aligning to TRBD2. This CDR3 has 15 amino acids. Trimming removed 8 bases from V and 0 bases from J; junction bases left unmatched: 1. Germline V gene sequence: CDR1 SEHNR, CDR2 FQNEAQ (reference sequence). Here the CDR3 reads CASGLAGSNTGELFF. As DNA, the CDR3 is TGTGCCAGCGGACTAGCGGGATCGAACACCGGGGAGCTGTTTTTT.

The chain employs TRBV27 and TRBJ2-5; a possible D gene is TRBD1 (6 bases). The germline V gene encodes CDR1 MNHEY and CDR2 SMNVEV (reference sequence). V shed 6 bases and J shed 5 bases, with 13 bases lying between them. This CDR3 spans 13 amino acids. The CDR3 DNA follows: TGTGCCAGCAGCAACAGGGTAGGGGAGACCCAGTACTTC. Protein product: CASSNRVGETQYF.

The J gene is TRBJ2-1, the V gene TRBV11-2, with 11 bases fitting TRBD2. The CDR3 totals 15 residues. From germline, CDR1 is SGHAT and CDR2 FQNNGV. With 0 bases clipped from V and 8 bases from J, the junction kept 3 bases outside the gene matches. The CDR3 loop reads CASSLELAGAYEQFF. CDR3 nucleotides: TGTGCCAGCAGCTTAGAACTAGCGGGAGCCTATGAGCAGTTCTTC.

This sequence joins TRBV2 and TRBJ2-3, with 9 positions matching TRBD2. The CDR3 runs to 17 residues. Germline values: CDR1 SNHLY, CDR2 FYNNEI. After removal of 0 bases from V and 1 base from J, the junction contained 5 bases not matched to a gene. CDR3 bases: TGTGCCAGCAGTGAAGCGCTAGCGGGGCGCGGCACAGATACGCAGTATTTT. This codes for CASSEALAGRGTDTQYF. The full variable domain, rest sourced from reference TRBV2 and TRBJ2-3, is EPEVTQTPSHQVTQMGQEVILRCVPISNHLYFYWYRQILGQKVEFLVSFYNNEISEKSEIFDDQFSVERPDGSNFTLKIRSTKLEDSAMYFCASSEALAGRGTDTQYFGPGTRLTVL.

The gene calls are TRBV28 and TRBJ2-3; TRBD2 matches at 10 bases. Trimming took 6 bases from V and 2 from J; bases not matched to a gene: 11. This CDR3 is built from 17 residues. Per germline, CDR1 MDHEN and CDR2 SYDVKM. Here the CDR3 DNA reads TGTGCCAGCAGGCAGCGGGAGGGCCGCTCGGACACAGATACGCAGTATTTT. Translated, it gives CASRQREGRSDTDTQYF.

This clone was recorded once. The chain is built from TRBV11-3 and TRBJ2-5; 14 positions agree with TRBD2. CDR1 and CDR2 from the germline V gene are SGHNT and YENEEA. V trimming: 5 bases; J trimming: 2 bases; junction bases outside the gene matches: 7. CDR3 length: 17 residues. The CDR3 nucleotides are TGTGCCAGCAGCCCCTGGACTAGCGGGGGGACACAAGAGACCCAGTACTTC. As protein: CASSPWTSGGTQETQYF.

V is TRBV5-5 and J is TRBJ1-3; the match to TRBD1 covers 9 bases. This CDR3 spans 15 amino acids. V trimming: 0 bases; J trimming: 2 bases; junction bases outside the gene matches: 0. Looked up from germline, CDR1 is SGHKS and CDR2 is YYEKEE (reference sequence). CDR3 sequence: CASSLGDRAGNTIYF. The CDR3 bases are TGTGCCAGCAGCTTGGGGGACAGGGCTGGAAACACCATATATTTT.

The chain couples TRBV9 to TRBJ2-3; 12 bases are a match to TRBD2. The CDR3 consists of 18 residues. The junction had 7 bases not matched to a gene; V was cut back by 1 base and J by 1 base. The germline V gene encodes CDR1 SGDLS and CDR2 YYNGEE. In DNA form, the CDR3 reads TGTGCCAGCAGCGTACTAGCGGGAGGGCCAAGGGGCACAGATACGCAGTATTTT. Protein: CASSVLAGGPRGTDTQYF. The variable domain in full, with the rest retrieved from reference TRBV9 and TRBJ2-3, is DSGVTQTPKHLITATGQRVTLRCSPRSGDLSVYWYQQSLDQGLQFLIQYYNGEERAKGNILERFSAQQFPDLHSELNLSSLELGDSALYFCASSVLAGGPRGTDTQYFGPGTRLTVL.

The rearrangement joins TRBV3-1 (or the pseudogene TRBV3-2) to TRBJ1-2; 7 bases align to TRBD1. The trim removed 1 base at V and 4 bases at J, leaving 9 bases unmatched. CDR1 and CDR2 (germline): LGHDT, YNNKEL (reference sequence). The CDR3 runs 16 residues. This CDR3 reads CASSQGTHRGSYGYTF. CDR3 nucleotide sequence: TGTGCCAGCAGCCAAGGGACTCACAGGGGAAGCTATGGCTACACCTTC.

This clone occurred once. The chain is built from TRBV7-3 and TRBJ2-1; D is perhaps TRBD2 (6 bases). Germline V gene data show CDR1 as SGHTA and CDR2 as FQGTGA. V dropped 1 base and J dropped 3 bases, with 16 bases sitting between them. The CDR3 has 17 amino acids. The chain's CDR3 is CASSLNSGEGSYNEQFF. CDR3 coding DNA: TGTGCCAGCAGCTTAAATTCGGGAGAGGGAAGCTACAATGAGCAGTTCTTC.

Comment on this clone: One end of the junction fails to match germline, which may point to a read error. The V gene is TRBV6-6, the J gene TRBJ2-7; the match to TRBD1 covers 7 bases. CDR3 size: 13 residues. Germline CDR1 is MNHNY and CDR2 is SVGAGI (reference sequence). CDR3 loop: CASSWDRLTGLGF. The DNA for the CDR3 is TGTGCCAGCAGTTGGGACAGACTCACGGGATTGGGCTTC.

CDR3 sequence reads: CAISESSNEQFF. As DNA, the CDR3 is TGTGCCATCAGTGAGTCCAGCAATGAGCAGTTCTTC. The J gene is TRBJ2-1, the V gene TRBV10-3; D is uncertain. The length of the CDR3 is 12 residues. From germline, CDR1 is ENHRY and CDR2 SYGVKD. With 0 bases removed from V and 6 bases from J, the gap between germline ends came to 3 bases.

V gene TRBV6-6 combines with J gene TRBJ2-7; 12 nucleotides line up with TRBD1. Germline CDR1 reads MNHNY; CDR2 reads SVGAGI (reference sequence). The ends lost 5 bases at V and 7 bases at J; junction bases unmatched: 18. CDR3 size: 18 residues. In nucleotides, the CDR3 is TGTGCCAGCAGTCCCGCCAGTCCTGGGACAGGGGGCGCGGGGGAGCAGTACTTC. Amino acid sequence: CASSPASPGTGGAGEQYF.